This TCR beta chain was identified in a study of cytomegalovirus exposure and HLA in healthy donors (dated by TCRdb to 2017 to 2019). In terms of the full investigation: According to an earlier analysis of 550 to 750 of the donors, roughly 180 million T cells yielded 117 million unique TCR beta sequences and 276 Gb of sequence data. The number of typed donors differed by locus: 629-630 for A, B, C, DRB1 and DQB1; 500 to 550 for DQA1; 606 for DPA1; and around 490 for DPB1. Both class I and class II loci were covered by HLA typing, at four-digit resolution. Along with the approximately 650-subject first cohort, a separate validation cohort of 120 different subjects was used. A later analysis re-analyzed previously published TCR beta repertoires from roughly 600 donors and added high-resolution HLA genotyping to study TCR occurrence patterns. In the later analysis, no new phenotypic data were used to find candidate immune exposures; instead, reliance was placed on TCR beta sequences and their occurrence across donors. Every repertoire in the discovery cohort had been generated on one and the same sequencing platform. The study combined high-throughput TCR immunosequencing, statistical association of individual TCRs with disease status, and machine learning to predict cytomegalovirus infection status. The genetic ancestry cluster associated with self-reported Caucasian donors included roughly 84% of the 398 genotyped donors. Roughly 300 gigabases of sequencing data and around 90 million unique TCR sequences made up an early release that covered 500 to 700 HLA-typed donors. Because of strong linkage in the cohort, 5 or 6 DR-DQ haplotypes were treated as single units for association and clustering. Donor age, sex, ethnicity and CMV serostatus were compiled alongside the repertoire data. Genome-wide SNP genotypes for about 60% of the 666 donors were used in a later genetic analysis, which treated that subset as a discovery cohort. The study aimed to test whether signatures of past pathogen exposure could be identified by cataloging public T cell receptors. To decide whether each TCR beta V gene segment behaved as functional or pseudogenic, an earlier analysis of nearly 600 of the donors relied on high-throughput TCR beta sequencing. The study profiled the T cell repertoires of about 640 subjects by immunosequencing and related them to cytomegalovirus serostatus. Among roughly 400 genotyped donors of the cohort, an average of approximately 220,000 unique TCR beta nucleotide sequences was sequenced per donor, of which about 18% were non-productive. Study-wide conclusions, independent of this receptor: Some IMGT-functional V segments, including TRBV6-2 and TRBV6-3, could not be told apart with the 87-base-pair reads, so those segments were excluded. In a later analysis, some 18,000 TCR beta sequences were associated with specific HLA alleles at a false discovery rate of 0.05. A later genetic analysis reported fewer N-insertions in productive TCRs among donors in an Asian-associated ancestry cluster than the approximately 670-donor mean. A further reported finding was that TCR beta sequences accurately predicted the HLA-A and HLA-B alleles for most subjects in the first cohort. This cohort had only TCR beta chains sequenced, and the lack of alpha or paired-chain data limited which features could be detected. Compared with equally common non-associated chains, HLA-associated TCR beta chains in a later analysis were more clonally expanded and had lower generation probabilities. Because HLA typing was missing for some donors at each locus, association tests included only the typed subset. When HLA alleles, especially DR and DQ, strongly co-occurred, TCR associations were difficult to assign to individual alleles. Most CMV-associated TCR beta chains appeared to be HLA-restricted in a later analysis, and the HLA associations seemed to be driven largely by CMV exposure. The study gave a list of 150 to 200 TCR beta chains associated with cytomegalovirus. An earlier analysis of around 500 of the donors showed that most TCR beta V segments appeared in productive rearrangements either about 90% or about 30% of the time, which broadly matched IMGT annotations. The classifier was reported to diagnose cytomegalovirus status with high specificity and sensitivity in both the original and validation cohorts. An association between a missense DCLRE1C variant and V-gene and J-gene trimming of TCR beta chains was found in a later genetic analysis and replicated in an independent cohort. A few of the identified cytomegalovirus-associated TCR beta chains were confirmed in vitro to be specific for cytomegalovirus antigens. While some public TCRs were present in many individuals, most TCR sequences turned up only very rarely across donors. Linkage disequilibrium might explain the correlated functional status among segregating V segments, but an unknown experimental factor could not be ruled out. For the cohort, immune exposure information was limited to CMV serostatus. In a later analysis, the rate of TCR association differed among HLA loci, with DRB1 alleles having the most associated TCRs and HLA-C alleles having the fewest. According to the authors, the approach could potentially be generalized to other disease states and immunological phenotypes. Seventeen rarely observed V segments, including chromosome 9 orphons, were excluded from the earlier analysis of several hundred of the donors because counts were too low. Presence/absence analyses assumed roughly uniform sequencing depth across donors, an assumption that may not hold. A cluster of highly shared sequence variants was judged likely to represent a technical artifact of the sequencing pipeline. According to a later analysis, parvovirus B19, influenza, CMV and Epstein-Barr virus appeared linked to several top co-occurrence clusters.

In the case of this clone: Its antigen has not been determined. Base qualities are not at hand, and no much larger clone is one base apart.

The library came from the immunoSEQ multiplex PCR assay. The multiplex PCR relied on a mix of 60 forward primers for TCR Vbeta segments and 13 reverse primers for TCR Jbeta segments. The CDR3 region of rearranged TCR beta genes was amplified from genomic DNA with a multiplex PCR assay. Amplified TCR beta libraries were sequenced as 87-base-pair reads on the Illumina HiSeq System. The source study handled its data this way. A later analysis tallied 80 million to 95 million unique TCR beta chains across the 666 repertoires, and about 10 million of those chains were shared by two or more donors. A nearest-neighbor algorithm error-corrected the raw reads and collapsed the reads into unique sequences, merging closely related sequences to remove PCR and sequencing errors. To assign V, D and J gene segments, CDR3 sequences were aligned to IMGT reference sequences. For a sequence to be retained, a match of at least six nucleotides was required to both a V gene segment and a J gene segment. Rearrangements were called productive when the CDR3 lacked stop codons and stayed in frame with V and J; all others were non-productive. Following IMGT convention, CDR3 was defined as the stretch from the second conserved V-encoded cysteine up to the conserved J-encoded phenylalanine. Sequences without an unambiguous match to a single V gene segment were excluded from the earlier analysis of about 600 of the donors. In an earlier analysis of some 590 of the donors, a V segment was called functional when productive rearrangements were above 56.7%, and segregating when the standard deviation between donors exceeded 5%. A statistical classification framework was developed to diagnose cytomegalovirus status using the catalog of TCR beta chain sequences. A later analysis assigned V and J genes by comparing TCR nucleotide sequences with IMGT/GENE-DB human TR gene sequences. A later analysis assigned CDR3 sequences and most-parsimonious VDJ recombination scenarios with the TCRdist pipeline. In a later analysis, each TCR beta chain was defined by its CDR3 amino acid sequence together with its V-gene family, and reads lacking a unique V-gene family were excluded. A later analysis removed 450 to 600 highly shared, low-generation-probability nucleotide sequences to deal with suspected cross-contamination and a sequencing artifact. In a later analysis, a clonal expansion index for each public chain was calculated from normalized within-repertoire ranks of inferred template counts. A later analysis computed generation probabilities with a VDJ recombination model fitted to out-of-frame rearrangements, and checked the results against IGoR. A later analysis scored TCR-TCR, TCR-HLA and TCR-CMV co-occurrence with hypergeometric tests, applying a repertoire-size bias correction to TCR pairs. To estimate false discovery rates, a later analysis permuted the HLA or CMV assignments 20 times. In a later analysis, co-occurring TCRs were grouped with DBSCAN, and TCRdist sequence similarity was added when clustering was performed within HLA-allele-positive subsets. For co-occurrence clustering, repertoires with fewer than 30,000 or more than 120,000 public chains were excluded, along with about five repertoires with anomalous nucleotide sharing. The source is immuneACCESS, and TCRdb retained only in-frame sequences with V and J called. Part of the clones is not carried over; for the studies checked, unresolved V genes explain less than half of this, and the remainder is unexplained. That table is the source of V, J and clone size, and D and trimming were worked out from the DNA. The sample yields around 150,000 clones; almost 80% were counted once. Jointly, the top ten make up 0.85% to 1% of the sample.

Reading from cysteine to phenylalanine, the CDR3 counts 13 amino acids. Solely the CDR3 DNA is kept, with 39 bases framed from the first base. CDR1 and CDR2, looked up from the germline V gene (reference sequence), are LNHDA and SQIVND. A distance of 18 bases separates the germline ends of V and J, which lose 9 bases and 6 bases respectively. In total, approximately 700 healthy bone marrow donors made up the cohort. Cohort members were all nominally healthy when sampled, although unrecorded immune exposures were likely present. The donor tested CMV seropositive, placing the donor among the 289 seropositive members of the cohort. Every donor gave a peripheral blood sample, and the peripheral blood mononuclear cells from that sample were used for TCR beta sequencing. Genomic DNA extraction from the blood cell samples was performed with the Qiagen DNeasy Blood Extraction Kit.

The clonotype comes from a woman aged 50 to 60 in good health and CMV-seropositive. The sequenced material came from PBMCs. In this chain, TRBV19 is recombined with TRBJ2-7; the best D guess is TRBD1, with 6 bases matching. The CDR3 region has the sequence CASSGQGIAEQYF. The DNA reads TGTGCCAGCTCGGGCCAGGGGATCGCCGAGCAGTACTTC. Here the CDR3 is joined to the reference TRBV19 and TRBJ2-7 genes, and the full variable domain is: DGGITQSPKYLFRKEGQNVTLSCEQNLNHDAMYWYRQDPGQGLRLIYYSQIVNDFQKGDIAEGYSVSREKKESFPLTVTSAQKNPTAFYLCASSGQGIAEQYFGPGTRLTVT.